A selection of T cell receptor beta chains follows, all from one sample in a study of fetal regulatory T cell absence and autoimmunity. Here immunoSEQ multiplex PCR was the method, and the copy in TCRdb shows in-frame clones only, minus some. The data show about 95,000 clones, with approximately 75% seen just once and 1.5% to 2% held by the top ten. Specimen: pancreas tissue. The origin of the receptors is a male donor with IPEX syndrome. CDR3s include the opening cysteine and the closing phenylalanine or tryptophan. The order of the fields is D gene, clone size, J gene, V gene, CDR3 DNA, CDR3 protein. D genes are given only for firm matches. Clone size appears in some rows only: once, few, many, or a class for an expanded clone.

TRBD1,-,TRBJ2-7,TRBV30,TGTGCCTGGAGTGTAGATCCCTACAGGGGAGCCTACGAGCAGTACTTC,CAWSVDPYRGAYEQYF
TRBD1,many,TRBJ2-7,TRBV5-1,TGCGCCAGCAGCTGGACAGGGTACGAGCAGTACTTC,CASSWTGYEQYF
-,-,TRBJ2-1,TRBV4-3,TGCGCCAGCAGCCAAGAGTGGACCCGAAACAATGAGCAGTTCTTC,CASSQEWTRNNEQFF
TRBD1,-,TRBJ1-2,TRBV19,TGTGCCAGTACCCCGACAGGGAACCTCTATGGCTACACCTTC,CASTPTGNLYGYTF
TRBD1,-,TRBJ2-7,TRBV5-4,TGTGCCAGCAGCTTCGGGACAGGCACCTACGAGCAGTACTTC,CASSFGTGTYEQYF
TRBD1,-,TRBJ2-3,TRBV9,TGTGCCAGCAGCCCGGGACAGGGGGCGTTTGGAGATACGCAGTATTTT,CASSPGQGAFGDTQYF
TRBD1,few,TRBJ1-2,TRBV5-4,TGTGCCAGCAGCCCGCAGGACAGGGATGACATTGGCTACACCTTC,CASSPQDRDDIGYTF
TRBD1,-,TRBJ1-4,TRBV5-1,TGCGCCAGCAGCCACAGGGGCAATAATGAAAAACTGTTTTTT,CASSHRGNNEKLFF
-,few,TRBJ1-5,TRBV19,TGTGCCAGTAGCCGAAGGGGCTTTGGCAATCAGCCCCAGCATTTT,CASSRRGFGNQPQHF
-,-,TRBJ2-7,TRBV7-9,TGTGCCAGCAGCTTCACAGGGACGGGTTACGAGCAGTACTTC,CASSFTGTGYEQYF
-,-,TRBJ2-3,TRBV7-8,TGTGCCAGCAGCTTAGGTAGGAGCACAGATACGCAGTATTTT,CASSLGRSTDTQYF
-,-,TRBJ1-5,TRBV7-2,TGTGCCAGCAGCCCCCGACGGAGCAATCAGCCCCAGCATTTT,CASSPRRSNQPQHF
TRBD1,-,TRBJ2-7,TRBV5-1,TGCGCCAGCAGCTTGTCAGGGGGCGCGGCCTACGAGCAGTACTTC,CASSLSGGAAYEQYF
TRBD2,-,TRBJ2-7,TRBV18,TGTGCCAGCTCACCACGACTAGCGGGAGGGCCACCCTACGAGCAGTACTTC,CASSPRLAGGPPYEQYF
TRBD1,few,TRBJ2-7,TRBV10-1,TGCGCCAGCCGGACAGGGACCTACGAGCAGTACTTC,CASRTGTYEQYF
TRBD1,-,TRBJ1-4,TRBV18,TGTGCCAGCTCACCAAGGGGGCGGAATGAAAAACTGTTTTTT,CASSPRGRNEKLFF
TRBD2,-,TRBJ2-7,TRBV5-5,TGTGCCAGCAGCGGGGGGACTAGCGGGAGCTACGAGCAGTACTTC,CASSGGTSGSYEQYF
-,-,TRBJ1-3,TRBV5-1,TGCGCCAGCAAGGCTGGAAACACCATATATTTT,CASKAGNTIYF
TRBD2,-,TRBJ2-5,TRBV7-8,TGTGCCAGCAGCCAGGGACTAGCGGGGGGGAGTTTGTTAGAGACCCAGTACTTC,CASSQGLAGGSLLETQYF
TRBD1,-,TRBJ2-3,TRBV6-1,TGTGCCAGCAGTGAAGAGACAGGGACCGATACGCAGTATTTT,CASSEETGTDTQYF
-,-,TRBJ2-6,TRBV7-9,TGTGCCAGCAGCCCGGGACATCCGTCTGGGGCCAACGTCCTGACTTTC,CASSPGHPSGANVLTF
TRBD1,-,TRBJ1-5,TRBV14,TGTGCCAGCAGCCATCAGGTCAGGGGGCTTCATCAGCCCCAGCATTTT,CASSHQVRGLHQPQHF
TRBD2,few,TRBJ2-7,TRBV7-6,TGTGCCAGCAGCTTACGGGGGGAGAGCTCCTACGAGCAGTACTTC,CASSLRGESSYEQYF
-,few,TRBJ2-2,TRBV9,TGTGCCAGCAGCTATGATAGCTACCCCACCGGGGAGCTGTTTTTT,CASSYDSYPTGELFF
-,once,TRBJ1-2,TRBV7-9,TGTGCCAGCAGCTTAGTAATAGCAGGGCCGGCAGATCGGGGCTACACCTTC,CASSLVIAGPADRGYTF
-,-,TRBJ2-1,TRBV2,TGTGCCAGCCTTAGGCCGGCAGCCAATGAGCAGTTCTTC,CASLRPAANEQFF
TRBD2,-,TRBJ2-2,TRBV7-2,TGTGCCAGCAGCTTATTATCCATCGCGGGGGGGAACACCGGGGAGCTGTTTTTT,CASSLLSIAGGNTGELFF
-,-,TRBJ2-2,TRBV5-4,TGTGCCAGCAGCTTGGGACAGAACACCGGGGAGCTGTTTTTT,CASSLGQNTGELFF
TRBD1,-,TRBJ1-5,TRBV19,TGTGCCAGTAGTAGGGACAGGGCTCAGCCCCAGCATTTT,CASSRDRAQPQHF
TRBD1,-,TRBJ1-2,TRBV6-1,TGTGCCAGCTGGGACAGGGGCTATGGCTACACCTTC,CASWDRGYGYTF
-,few,TRBJ1-1,TRBV29-1,TGCAGCGTTGGGGTTAACACTGAAGCTTTCTTT,CSVGVNTEAFF
-,-,TRBJ2-1,TRBV12-5,TGTGCTAGTGGTCTACTGACACGTGGTGAGCAGTTCTTC,CASGLLTRGEQFF
-,-,TRBJ2-3,TRBV27,TGTGCCAGCAGTCCCTACAGGGTCACAGATACGCAGTATTTT,CASSPYRVTDTQYF
-,-,TRBJ1-3,TRBV19,TGTGCCAGTAGTATAGATCGGGGCCGCCGCTCTGGAAACACCATATATTTT,CASSIDRGRRSGNTIYF